This T cell receptor (beta chain) was identified in a study of OX40 agonist ivuxolimab in advanced cancers. For the study at large: Every 2 weeks, patients got intravenous ivuxolimab at one of six dose levels (0.01-10 mg/kg). Partial responses were seen in three patients, one with hepatocellular carcinoma and two with cutaneous melanoma.

In regard to this clone: Its antigen is as yet unknown.

Findings and caveats of the study: Expanded clones were, on average, more numerous among CD8+ T cells than CD4+.

Here immunoSEQ multiplex PCR was the method, and the copy in TCRdb shows in-frame clones only, minus some. Among approximately 98,000 clones listed, under 90% were seen once. The sampling schedule covered blood at baseline, cycle 4 day 1, and cycle 7 day 1. V lost 5 bases, J lost 6 bases, and 10 bases lay in between. The CDR3 is 12 residues long. CDR1 and CDR2 (germline): GTSNPN, SVGIG (reference sequence). The clonotype was recovered from an adult with an advanced solid tumor such as melanoma, head and neck, liver or kidney cancer. V is TRBV30 and J is TRBJ2-2; D gene ambiguous. Here the sequenced sample was CD4+ or CD8+ T cells sorted from blood, taken in a trial of the OX40 agonist ivuxolimab. As DNA, the CDR3 is TGTGCCTGGTCGTCTGGACCCGGGGAGCTGTTTTTT. This gives the protein CAWSSGPGELFF.